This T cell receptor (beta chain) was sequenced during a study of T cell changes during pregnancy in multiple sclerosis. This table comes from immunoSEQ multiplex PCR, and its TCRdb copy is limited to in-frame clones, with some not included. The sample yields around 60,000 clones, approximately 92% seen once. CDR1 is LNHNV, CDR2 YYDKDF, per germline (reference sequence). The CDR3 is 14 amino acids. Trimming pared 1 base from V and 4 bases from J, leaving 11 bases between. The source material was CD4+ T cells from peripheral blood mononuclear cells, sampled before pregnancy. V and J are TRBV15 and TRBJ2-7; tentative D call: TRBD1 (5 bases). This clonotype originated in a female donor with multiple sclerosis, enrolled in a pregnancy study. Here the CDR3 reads CATSRARGAYEQYF. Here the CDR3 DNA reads TGTGCCACCAGCAGAGCTAGGGGTGCTTACGAGCAGTACTTC.